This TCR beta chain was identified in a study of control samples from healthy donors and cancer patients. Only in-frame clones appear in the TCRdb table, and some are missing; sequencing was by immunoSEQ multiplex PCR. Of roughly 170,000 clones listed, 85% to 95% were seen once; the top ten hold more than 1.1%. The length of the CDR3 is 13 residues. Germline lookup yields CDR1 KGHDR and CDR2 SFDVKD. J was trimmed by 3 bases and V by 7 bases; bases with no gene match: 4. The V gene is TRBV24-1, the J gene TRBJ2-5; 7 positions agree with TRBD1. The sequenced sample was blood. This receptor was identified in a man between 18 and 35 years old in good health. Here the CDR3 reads CATRSGTEETQYF. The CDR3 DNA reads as TGTGCCACCAGATCGGGGACAGAAGAGACCCAGTACTTC.